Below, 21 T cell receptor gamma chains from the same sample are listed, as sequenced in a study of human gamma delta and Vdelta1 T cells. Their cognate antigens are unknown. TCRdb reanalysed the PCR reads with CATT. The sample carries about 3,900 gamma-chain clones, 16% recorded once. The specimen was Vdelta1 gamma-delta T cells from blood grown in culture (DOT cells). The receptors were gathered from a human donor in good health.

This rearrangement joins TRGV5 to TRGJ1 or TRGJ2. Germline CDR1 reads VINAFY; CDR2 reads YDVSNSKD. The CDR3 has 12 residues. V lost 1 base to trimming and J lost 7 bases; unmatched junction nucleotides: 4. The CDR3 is CATWDSPYKKLF. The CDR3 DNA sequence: TGTGCCACCTGGGACAGTCCATATAAGAAACTCTTT.

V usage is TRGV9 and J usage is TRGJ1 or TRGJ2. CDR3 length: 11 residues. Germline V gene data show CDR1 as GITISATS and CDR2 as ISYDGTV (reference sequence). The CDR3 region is CAGLIGYKKLF. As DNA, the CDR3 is TGTGCGGGCCTCATTGGTTATAAGAAACTCTTT.

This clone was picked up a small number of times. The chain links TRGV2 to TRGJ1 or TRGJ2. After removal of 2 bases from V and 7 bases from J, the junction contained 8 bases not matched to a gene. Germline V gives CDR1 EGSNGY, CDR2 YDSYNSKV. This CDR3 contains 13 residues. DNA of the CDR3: TGTGCCACCTGGGACGCTCAGGCCTATAAGAAACTCTTT. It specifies CATWDAQAYKKLF.

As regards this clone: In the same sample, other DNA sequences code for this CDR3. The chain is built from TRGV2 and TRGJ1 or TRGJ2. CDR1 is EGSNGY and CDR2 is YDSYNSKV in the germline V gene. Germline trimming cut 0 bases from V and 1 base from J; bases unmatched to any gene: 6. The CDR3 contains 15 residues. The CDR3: CATWDGPPNYYKKLF. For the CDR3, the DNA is TGTGCCACCTGGGACGGGCCCCCTAATTATTATAAGAAACTCTTT.

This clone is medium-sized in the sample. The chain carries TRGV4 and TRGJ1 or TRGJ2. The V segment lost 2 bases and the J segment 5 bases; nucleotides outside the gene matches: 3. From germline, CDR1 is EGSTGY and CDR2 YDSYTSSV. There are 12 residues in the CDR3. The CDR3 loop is CATWDADYKKLF. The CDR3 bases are TGTGCCACCTGGGATGCTGATTATAAGAAACTCTTT.

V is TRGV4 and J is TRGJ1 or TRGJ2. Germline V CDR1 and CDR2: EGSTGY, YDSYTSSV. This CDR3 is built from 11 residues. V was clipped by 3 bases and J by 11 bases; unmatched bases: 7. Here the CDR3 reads CATWDHVEKLF. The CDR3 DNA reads TGTGCCACCTGGGATCATGTGGAGAAACTCTTT.

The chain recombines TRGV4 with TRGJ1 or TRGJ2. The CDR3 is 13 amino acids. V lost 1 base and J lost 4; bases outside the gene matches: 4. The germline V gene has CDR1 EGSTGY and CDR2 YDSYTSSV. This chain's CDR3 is CATWDGHYYKKLF. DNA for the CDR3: TGTGCCACCTGGGATGGACACTATTATAAGAAACTCTTT.

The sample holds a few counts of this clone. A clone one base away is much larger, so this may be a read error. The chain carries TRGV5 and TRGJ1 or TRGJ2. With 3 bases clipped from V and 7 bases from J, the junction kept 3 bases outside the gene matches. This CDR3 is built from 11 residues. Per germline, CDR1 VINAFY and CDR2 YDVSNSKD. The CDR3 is CATWDVYKKLF. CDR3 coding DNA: TGTGCCACCTGGGACGTCTATAAGAAACTCTTT.

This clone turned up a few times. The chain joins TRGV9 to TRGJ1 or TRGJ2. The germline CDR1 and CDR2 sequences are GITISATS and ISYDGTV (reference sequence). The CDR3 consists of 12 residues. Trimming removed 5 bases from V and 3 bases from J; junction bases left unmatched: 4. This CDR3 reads CALWVGYYKKLF. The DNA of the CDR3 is TGTGCCTTGTGGGTTGGTTATTATAAGAAACTCTTT.

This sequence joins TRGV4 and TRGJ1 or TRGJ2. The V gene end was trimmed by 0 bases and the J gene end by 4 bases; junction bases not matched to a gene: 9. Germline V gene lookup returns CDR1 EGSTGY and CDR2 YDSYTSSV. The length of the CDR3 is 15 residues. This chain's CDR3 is CATWDGPNPYYKKLF. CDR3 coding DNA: TGTGCCACCTGGGATGGGCCTAATCCCTATTATAAGAAACTCTTT.

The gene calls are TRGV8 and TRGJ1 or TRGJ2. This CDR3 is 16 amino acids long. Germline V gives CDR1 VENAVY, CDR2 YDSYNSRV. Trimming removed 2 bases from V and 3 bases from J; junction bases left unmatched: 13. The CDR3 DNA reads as TGTGCCACCTGGGATAATGGGAAAAGGGTTTATTATAAGAAACTCTTT. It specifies CATWDNGKRVYYKKLF.

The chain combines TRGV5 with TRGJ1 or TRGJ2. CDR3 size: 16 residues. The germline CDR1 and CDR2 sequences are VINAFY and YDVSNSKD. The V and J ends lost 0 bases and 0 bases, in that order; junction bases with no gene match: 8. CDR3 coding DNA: TGTGCCACCTGGGACAGGCGGGAAGTGAATTATTATAAGAAACTCTTT. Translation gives CATWDRREVNYYKKLF.

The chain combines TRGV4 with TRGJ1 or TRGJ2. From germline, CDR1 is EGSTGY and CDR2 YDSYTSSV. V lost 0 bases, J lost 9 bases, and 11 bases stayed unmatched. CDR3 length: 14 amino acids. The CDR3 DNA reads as TGTGCCACCTGGGATGGGAGGGAGAGTTCTAAGAAACTCTTT. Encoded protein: CATWDGRESSKKLF.

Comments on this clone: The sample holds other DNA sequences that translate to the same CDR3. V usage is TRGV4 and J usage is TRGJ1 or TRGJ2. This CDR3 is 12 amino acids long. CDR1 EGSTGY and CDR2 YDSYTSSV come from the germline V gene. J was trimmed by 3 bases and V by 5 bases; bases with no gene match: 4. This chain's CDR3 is CATWAPYYKKLF. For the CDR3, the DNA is TGTGCCACCTGGGCCCCTTATTATAAGAAACTCTTT.

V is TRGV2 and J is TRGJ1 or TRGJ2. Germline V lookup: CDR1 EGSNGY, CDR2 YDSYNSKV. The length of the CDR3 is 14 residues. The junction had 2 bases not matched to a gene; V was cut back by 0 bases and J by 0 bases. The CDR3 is CATWDGSNYYKKLF. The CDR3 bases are TGTGCCACCTGGGACGGGTCGAATTATTATAAGAAACTCTTT.

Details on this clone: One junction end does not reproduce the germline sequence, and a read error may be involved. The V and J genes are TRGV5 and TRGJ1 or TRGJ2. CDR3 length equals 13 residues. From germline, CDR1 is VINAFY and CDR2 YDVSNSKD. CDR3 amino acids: CATRDRPNYKKLF. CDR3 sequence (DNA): TGTGCCACCCGGGACAGGCCTAATTATAAGAAACTCTTT.

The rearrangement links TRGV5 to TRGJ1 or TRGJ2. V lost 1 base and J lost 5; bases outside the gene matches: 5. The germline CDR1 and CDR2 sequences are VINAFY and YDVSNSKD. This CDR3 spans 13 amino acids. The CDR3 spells CATWDRGDYKKLF. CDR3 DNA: TGTGCCACCTGGGACAGAGGAGATTATAAGAAACTCTTT.

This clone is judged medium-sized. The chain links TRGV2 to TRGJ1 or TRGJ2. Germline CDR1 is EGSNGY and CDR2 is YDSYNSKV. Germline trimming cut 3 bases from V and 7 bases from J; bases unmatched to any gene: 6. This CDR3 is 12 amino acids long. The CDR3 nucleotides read TGTGCCACCTGGGACCTATGGTATAAGAAACTCTTT. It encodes CATWDLWYKKLF.

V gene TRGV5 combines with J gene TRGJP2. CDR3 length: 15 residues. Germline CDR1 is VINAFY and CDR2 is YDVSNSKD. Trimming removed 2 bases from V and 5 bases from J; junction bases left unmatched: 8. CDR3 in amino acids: CATWDTKGSDWIKTF. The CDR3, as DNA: TGTGCCACCTGGGACACGAAAGGGAGTGATTGGATCAAGACGTTT.

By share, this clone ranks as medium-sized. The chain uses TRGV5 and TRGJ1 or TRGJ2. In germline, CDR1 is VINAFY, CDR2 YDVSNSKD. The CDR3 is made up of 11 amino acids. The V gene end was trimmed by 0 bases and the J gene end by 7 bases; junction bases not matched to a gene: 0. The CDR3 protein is CATWDRYKKLF. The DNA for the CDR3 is TGTGCCACCTGGGACAGGTATAAGAAACTCTTT.

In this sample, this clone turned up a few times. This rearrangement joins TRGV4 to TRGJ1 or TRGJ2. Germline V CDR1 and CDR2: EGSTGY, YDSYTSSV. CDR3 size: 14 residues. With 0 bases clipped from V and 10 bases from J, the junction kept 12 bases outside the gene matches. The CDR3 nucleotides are TGTGCCACCTGGGATGGGCCGGAAGATCTAAAGAAACTCTTT. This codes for CATWDGPEDLKKLF.